Listed here is a single T cell receptor (beta chain). The data belong to a study of control samples from healthy donors and cancer patients. This table comes from immunoSEQ multiplex PCR, and its TCRdb copy is limited to in-frame clones, with some not included. This sample yields under 150,000 clones, of which over 75% are seen a single time; 2.9% belongs to the top ten. V gave up 2 bases and J gave up 5 bases, with 7 bases separating them. CDR3 length: 13 amino acids. CDR1 SNHLY and CDR2 FYNNEI come from the germline V gene. The specimen sequenced was blood. The chain recombines TRBV2 with TRBJ1-5, with D unresolved. The sequence was obtained from a man aged 55-75 years in good health. The DNA of the CDR3 is TGTGCCAGCAGTGAACAACGTGATCAGCCCCAGCATTTT. The encoded protein is CASSEQRDQPQHF. Full variable domain (remainder filled in from reference TRBV2 and TRBJ1-5): EPEVTQTPSHQVTQMGQEVILRCVPISNHLYFYWYRQILGQKVEFLVSFYNNEISEKSEIFDDQFSVERPDGSNFTLKIRSTKLEDSAMYFCASSEQRDQPQHFGDGTRLSIL.